This TCR beta chain was retrieved from a study of cytomegalovirus exposure and HLA in healthy donors. TCRdb's copy holds only in-frame clones and misses some; the assay was immunoSEQ multiplex PCR. The table includes 70,000 to 75,000 clones, approximately 94% detected once. As concerns this clone: Its antigen is undetermined.

Overall study findings and caveats: It was reported that the classifier diagnosed cytomegalovirus status with high specificity and sensitivity in both the original and validation cohorts. Through in vitro validation, three CMV-associated chains were shown to be specific for CMV antigens.

Germline V gene lookup returns CDR1 LNHDA and CDR2 SQIVND (reference sequence). The CDR3 contains 16 residues. With 5 bases clipped from V and 6 bases from J, the junction kept 14 bases outside the gene matches. Separation from the roughly 670-subject first cohort characterized the 120-subject validation cohort, to which the donors belonged. The receptor was derived from a woman aged 18 to 35 in good health and CMV-seropositive. The V call is TRBV19, the J call TRBJ2-3; 7 bases agree with TRBD1. Specimen: PBMCs. DNA for the CDR3: TGTGCCAGTAGTTTCAGCAGGGGGTCGGGCGCGGATACGCAGTATTTT. It specifies CASSFSRGSGADTQYF.